This passage covers 5 T cell receptor beta chains from one sample sequenced in a study of long-term antiretroviral therapy in people with HIV. The authors ran the immunoSEQ assay, v3.0, at survey level. Sequencing was performed with immunoSEQ multiplex PCR; in TCRdb, only in-frame clones are kept and a portion is missing. The data show 25,000 to 35,000 clones, 95% seen once. Specimen: unsorted PBMCs, collected 5.3 years after starting antiretroviral therapy. All receptors derive from a man aged 45-65 years with HIV.

V usage is TRBV7-2 and J usage is TRBJ1-1; possible D gene TRBD1, 6 bases. Germline CDR1 reads SGHTA; CDR2 reads FQGNSA. Trimming took 0 bases from V and 4 from J, leaving 12 bases between them. This CDR3 spans 15 amino acids. The CDR3 sequence: CASSLALGQTTEAFF. CDR3 nucleotide sequence: TGTGCCAGCAGCTTAGCCCTCGGACAGACCACTGAAGCTTTCTTT.

The CDR3 here is CASTQVTSGGTQYF. CDR3 DNA: TGCGCCAGCACTCAAGTGACTAGCGGGGGGACGCAGTATTTT. V usage is TRBV10-2 and J usage is TRBJ2-3, with 13 bases matching TRBD2. This CDR3 has 14 amino acids. J gave up 9 bases and V 7 bases, and 7 bases lay outside the gene matches. Germline V gives CDR1 WSHSY, CDR2 SAAADI.

V gene TRBV9 combines with J gene TRBJ2-2; D is uncertain. Trimming took off 0 bases at V and 0 bases at J, with 9 bases between the two ends. Germline loops: CDR1 SGDLS, CDR2 YYNGEE. The length of the CDR3 is 16 residues. CDR3 protein: CASSVEYGTNTGELFF. The CDR3 DNA follows: TGTGCCAGCAGCGTAGAGTACGGCACGAACACCGGGGAGCTGTTTTTT. Filled out from reference TRBV9 and TRBJ2-2, the complete variable domain reads DSGVTQTPKHLITATGQRVTLRCSPRSGDLSVYWYQQSLDQGLQFLIQYYNGEERAKGNILERFSAQQFPDLHSELNLSSLELGDSALYFCASSVEYGTNTGELFFGEGSRLTVL.

The chain uses TRBV14 and TRBJ2-3, with D unresolved. Trimming stripped 1 base from V and 0 bases from J, with 5 bases between. The CDR3 contains 14 residues. CDR1 is SGHDN, CDR2 FVKESK, per germline. CDR3 coding DNA: TGTGCCAGCAGCCAAGTTCGCAGCACAGATACGCAGTATTTT. Its translation: CASSQVRSTDTQYF. The variable domain in full, completed from reference TRBV14 and TRBJ2-3, reads EAGVTQFPSHSVIEKGQTVTLRCDPISGHDNLYWYRRVMGKEIKFLLHFVKESKQDESGMPNNRFLAERTGGTYSTLKVQPAELEDSGVYFCASSQVRSTDTQYFGPGTRLTVL.

The CDR3 reads CASSPLRGGPTDTQYF. The CDR3 DNA reads as TGTGCCAGCAGCCCGCTACGGGGGGGTCCCACAGATACGCAGTATTTT. This chain connects TRBV4-2 to TRBJ2-3, with 8 positions matching TRBD2. Per the germline V gene, CDR1 is LGHNA and CDR2 is YNFKEQ. Losses at the gene ends were 4 bases for V and 2 bases for J; bases not matched to a gene: 8. The length of the CDR3 is 16 residues.